A single sample gave rise to the 32 T cell receptor beta chains below, sequenced in a study of blood T cells in healthy people across ages. PCR was performed a second time for roughly 7 to 11 cycles using a sample-barcoded 5' primer and a J-beta primer mix. TCRdb called the 5' RACE reads again in MiXCR, with one record for every CDR3 protein. The table records around 870,000 distinct CDR3 sequences, 29% of them present only once. The sample was blood. The receptors were gathered from a woman older than 75 in good health.

The chain uses TRBV7-9 and TRBJ2-7; weak D call: TRBD2 (6 bases). The J call is in doubt because the DNA end fits TRBJ2-5 better. This CDR3 contains 14 residues. CDR1 and CDR2 from the germline V gene are SEHNR and FQNEAQ (reference sequence). CDR3 protein: CASSLVNRGETQYF. Here the CDR3 DNA reads TGTGCCAGCAGCTTAGTAAACCGGGGGGAGACCCAGTACTTC.

This clonotype has more than one count but fewer than ten. The rearrangement joins TRBV29-1 to TRBJ1-1; TRBD1 matches at 12 bases. Looked up from germline, CDR1 is SQVTM and CDR2 is ANQGSEA. The J segment lost 5 bases and the V segment lost 7 bases, leaving 5 bases of the junction unmatched. The CDR3 loop spans 13 amino acids. The CDR3 bases are TGCAGCGCAATGGGACAGGGGGCGACTGAAGCTTTCTTT. It encodes CSAMGQGATEAFF.

Comments on this clonotype: One base away lies a much larger clone, so this may be a sequencing read error. The V and J genes are TRBV11-3 and TRBJ2-5; D gene uncertain. Trimming stripped 5 bases from V and 11 bases from J, with 24 bases between. Germline CDR1 and CDR2: SGHNT and YENEEA. The length of the CDR3 is 15 residues. CDR3 residues: CASSPDRASQNEQYF. The CDR3 DNA is TGTGCCAGCAGCCCAGACCGCGCATCCCAAAATGAGCAGTACTTC.

There are many counts of this clonotype. The gene calls are TRBV6-2 or TRBV6-3 and TRBJ2-1; no firm D call. V was pared by 2 bases and J by 12 bases, with 8 bases between. CDR3 size: 11 residues. Germline V gene lookup returns CDR1 MNHEY and CDR2 SVGEGT. The CDR3, as DNA: TGTGCCAGCAGTTACCTAAGTGTGCAGTTCTTC. Its translation: CASSYLSVQFF.

This clonotype was counted ten times or more. The chain employs TRBV25-1 and TRBJ1-2, with D tentatively TRBD1 (5 bases). Germline lookup yields CDR1 MGHDK and CDR2 SYGVNS. Trimming removed 3 bases from V and 4 bases from J, with 9 bases in between. The CDR3 is made up of 13 amino acids. CDR3 sequence (DNA): TGTGCCAGCAGTGACGCCAGGGTCTATGGCTACACCTTC. Translating it yields CASSDARVYGYTF.

CDR3 DNA: TGTGCCAGTAGCCTGTTCGGGACAGGGGGTTCCGGGGAGCTGTTTTTT. Its translation is CASSLFGTGGSGELFF. This chain connects TRBV19 to TRBJ2-2; 11 bases fit TRBD1. Germline values: CDR1 LNHDA, CDR2 SQIVND (reference sequence). This CDR3 has 16 residues. J lost 6 bases, V lost 6 bases, and 9 bases had no gene match. Full variable domain (missing parts from reference TRBV19 and TRBJ2-2): DGGITQSPKYLFRKEGQNVTLSCEQNLNHDAMYWYRQDPGQGLRLIYYSQIVNDFQKGDIAEGYSVSREKKESFPLTVTSAQKNPTAFYLCASSLFGTGGSGELFFGEGSRLTVL.

The CDR3 sequence: CASSQSPGTKNTEAFF. CDR3 in DNA: TGCGCCAGCAGCCAAAGTCCCGGGACGAAGAACACTGAAGCTTTCTTT. The chain is built from TRBV4-3 and TRBJ1-1; the D gene is possibly TRBD1 (5 bases). From germline, CDR1 is LGHNA and CDR2 YSLEER. V lost 2 bases and J lost 1, with 14 bases in between. The CDR3 is 16 residues long.

The rearrangement links TRBV3-1 to TRBJ2-4; TRBD1 agrees at 10 bases. This CDR3 is built from 13 residues. After removal of 1 base from V and 13 bases from J, the junction contained 4 bases not matched to a gene. Germline lookup yields CDR1 LGHDT and CDR2 YNNKEL (reference sequence). This CDR3 reads CASSQGTGGIQYF. In DNA form, the CDR3 reads TGTGCCAGCAGCCAAGGGACAGGGGGGATCCAGTACTTC.

On this clonotype: The junction does not match germline at one end; this may be a read error. The V call is TRBV11-2, the J call TRBJ2-1, with a tentative D call TRBD1 (6 bases). The better agreement between TRBJ2-7 and the DNA end casts doubt on the J call. The CDR3 consists of 16 residues. Germline CDR1 SGHAT, CDR2 FQNNGV. The CDR3 is CAGSSFRDTKLDEQYF. CDR3 in DNA: TGTGCCGGCAGCTCGTTCCGGGACACAAAACTTGATGAGCAGTACTTC.

This clonotype was observed a handful of times. The chain is built from TRBV20-1 and TRBJ1-5; D remains unclear. V lost 3 bases, J lost 4 bases, and 13 bases lay in between. This CDR3 has 14 amino acids. Germline-derived CDR1 and CDR2 are DFQATT and SNEGSKA (reference sequence). The CDR3 coding sequence is TGCAGTGCTAGTGACCAGAAAAAGAATCAGCCCCAGCATTTT. It translates to CSASDQKKNQPQHF.

This clonotype showed up many times. The chain uses TRBV27 and TRBJ1-2; D gene unclear. The CDR3 consists of 15 residues. V was cut by 4 bases and J by 1 base, with 13 bases left in between. Germline values: CDR1 MNHEY, CDR2 SMNVEV (reference sequence). CDR3 in DNA: TGTGCCAGCAGTTATAAGTCAGGATTTAACTATGGCTACACCTTC. Translating gives CASSYKSGFNYGYTF.

The DNA of the CDR3 is TGTGCCAGCAGCCTACAGGCATCGAACACCGGGGAGCTGTTTTTT. Translating it yields CASSLQASNTGELFF. The chain joins TRBV5-5 to TRBJ2-2; maybe TRBD1 (5 bases). The CDR3 runs 15 residues. Germline CDR1 reads SGHKS; CDR2 reads YYEKEE (reference sequence). V was cut by 4 bases and J by 0 bases, with 10 bases left in between.

This clonotype was detected ten times or more. The genes are TRBV6-1 and TRBJ1-2; weak D call: TRBD1 (5 bases). The germline V and J ends were trimmed by 1 base and 0 bases, with 6 bases remaining between them. Germline lookup yields CDR1 MNHNS and CDR2 SASEGT. This CDR3 comprises 14 residues. This chain's CDR3 is CASSEGGPNYGYTF. In DNA, the CDR3 is TGTGCCAGCAGTGAAGGGGGACCTAACTATGGCTACACCTTC.

The rearrangement links TRBV20-1 to TRBJ2-2, with D perhaps TRBD1 (6 bases). Trimming took off 2 bases at V and 0 bases at J, with 13 bases between the two ends. From germline, CDR1 is DFQATT and CDR2 SNEGSKA (reference sequence). The CDR3 covers 16 residues. CDR3 sequence (DNA): TGCAGTGCTAGACATTTGGACAGAGCGAACACCGGGGAGCTGTTTTTT. Protein sequence: CSARHLDRANTGELFF.

Of note for this clonotype: One end of the junction does not line up with germline, which may come from a read error. This chain joins TRBV4-3 and TRBJ1-2; D gene ambiguous. CDR1 is LGHNA, CDR2 YSLEER, per germline. The CDR3 is 14 residues long. The CDR3, as DNA: TGCGCCAGCGGCCAAACAATGTCTAACTATGGCTACACCTTC. Protein: CASGQTMSNYGYTF.

This clonotype was detected many times. The chain combines TRBV10-1 with TRBJ2-3; 9 positions agree with TRBD2. With 5 bases clipped from V and 2 bases from J, the junction kept 5 bases outside the gene matches. CDR3 length: 15 residues. The germline V gene encodes CDR1 WNHNN and CDR2 SYGVQD (reference sequence). In DNA, the CDR3 is TGCGCCAGCAGTCCCGCGGGGGGGCCCACAGATACGCAGTATTTT. Its translation is CASSPAGGPTDTQYF.

This clonotype has a handful of counts. The chain combines TRBV5-4 with TRBJ2-1; 11 nucleotides line up with TRBD1. V was pared by 3 bases and J by 8 bases, with 4 bases of the junction left unmatched. The CDR3 has 14 residues. Germline V lookup: CDR1 SGHNT, CDR2 YYREEE (reference sequence). CDR3 loop: CASSYGTGGHEQFF. CDR3 in DNA: TGTGCCAGCAGCTACGGGACAGGGGGTCATGAGCAGTTCTTC.

Of note for this clonotype: This may arise from a read error, as a much more abundant clone is one base away. This sequence joins TRBV15 and TRBJ2-7; D may be TRBD1 or TRBD2 (5 bases each). CDR1 and CDR2 (germline): LNHNV, YYDKDF (reference sequence). CDR3 length: 13 amino acids. The CDR3 nucleotides are TGTGTCACCGGGGCCGCGGGTCCCTACGAGCAGTACTTC. Translated: CVTGAAGPYEQYF.

J is TRBJ1-2 and V is TRBV5-1, with D perhaps matching TRBD1 (5 bases). CDR3 length: 14 residues. Trimming shortened V by 0 bases and J by 4 bases, and 10 bases separated the two germline ends. From germline, CDR1 is SGHRS and CDR2 YFSETQ. The CDR3 nucleotides are TGCGCCAGCAGCTTGGACCAGGGAGGCTATGGCTACACCTTC. This codes for CASSLDQGGYGYTF.

The chain combines TRBV27 with TRBJ2-5, with 12 bases that match TRBD1. Germline V gene data show CDR1 as MNHEY and CDR2 as SMNVEV (reference sequence). The CDR3 is made up of 17 amino acids. V was pared by 0 bases and J by 2 bases, with 4 bases of the junction left unmatched. CDR3 region: CASSLSGDRGRQETQYF. The CDR3 DNA reads as TGTGCCAGCAGTTTATCGGGGGACAGGGGGCGTCAAGAGACCCAGTACTTC.

A remark on this clonotype: A much larger clone is a single base away; this may be a read error. V is TRBV19 and J is TRBJ2-4, with D possibly matching TRBD1 (5 bases). CDR1 is LNHDA, CDR2 SQIVND, per germline (reference sequence). This CDR3 region has 12 residues. CDR3 in amino acids: CASSPGLNIRYF. Here the CDR3 DNA reads TGTGCCAGTAGTCCAGGGCTGAACATTCGGTACTTC.

This clonotype was counted a few times. The chain combines TRBV3-1 with TRBJ1-2; D is uncertain. The V end was cut by 5 bases, the J end by 9 bases, with 13 bases between. The germline gives CDR1 LGHDT, CDR2 YNNKEL (reference sequence). This CDR3 region has 12 residues. This CDR3 is CASSAADRRYTF. The CDR3 nucleotides read TGTGCCAGCAGCGCAGCGGACCGCCGCTACACCTTC.

Only a few counts were recorded for this clonotype. V and J are TRBV28 and TRBJ1-2, with D hard to call. CDR3 length: 13 residues. Germline CDR1 reads MDHEN; CDR2 reads SYDVKM. Trimming stripped 7 bases from V and 1 base from J, with 10 bases between. CDR3 loop: CASTVSSNYGYTF. CDR3 bases: TGTGCCAGCACCGTTTCGAGTAACTATGGCTACACCTTC.

This clonotype has just a few counts. A read error may explain this, as a much larger clone is one base away. This sequence joins TRBV12-3 or TRBV12-4 and TRBJ2-3; 9 bases fit TRBD1. CDR3 length: 16 amino acids. Here the CDR3 reads CASSRTGELSTDAQYF. The CDR3 coding sequence is TGTGCCAGCAGTCGGACAGGGGAGCTAAGCACAGATGCGCAGTATTTT.

Only a few counts were recorded for this clonotype. This rearrangement joins TRBV7-6 to TRBJ2-2; D may be TRBD1 (5 bases). The CDR3 is 16 amino acids. Per the germline V gene, CDR1 is SGHVS and CDR2 is FNYEAQ. The V end was cut by 0 bases, the J end by 0 bases, with 8 bases between. The CDR3 region has the DNA TGTGCCAGCAGCTTAGCCACGACAGCGAACACCGGGGAGCTGTTTTTT. This codes for CASSLATTANTGELFF.

Regarding this clonotype: A read error may be the cause here, since a much bigger clone is one base away. The V and J genes are TRBV20-1 and TRBJ2-2; D perhaps matches TRBD1 (5 bases). The V end lost 0 bases, the J end lost 6 bases, and 8 bases lay between the germline ends. This CDR3 has 13 amino acids. The germline gives CDR1 DFQATT, CDR2 SNEGSKA (reference sequence). The CDR3 region has the DNA TGCAGTGCTAGAGATGAAGGGGCCGGGGAGCTGTTTTTT. Translating it yields CSARDEGAGELFF.

CDR3 region: CSVGGNTGNTIYF. The CDR3 region has the DNA TGCAGCGTTGGGGGGAATACTGGAAACACCATATATTTT. The chain links TRBV29-1 to TRBJ1-3, with D maybe TRBD1 (5 bases). There are 13 residues in the CDR3. Trimming left V 4 bases short and J 2 bases short, with 9 bases between. The V gene's germline CDR1 is SQVTM and CDR2 ANQGSEA. The whole variable domain, remainder taken from reference TRBV29-1 and TRBJ1-3, is SAVISQKPSRDICQRGTSLTIQCQVDSQVTMMFWYRQQPGQSLTLIATANQGSEATYESGFVIDKFPISRPNLTFSTLTVSNMSPEDSSIYLCSVGGNTGNTIYFGEGSWLTVV.

A word on this clonotype: This may stem from a read error, because a much larger clone lies one nucleotide away. The chain is built from TRBV5-6 and TRBJ2-1; TRBD1 is a possible D gene (5 bases). The J call is uncertain, as TRBJ2-7 better fits the DNA end. The CDR3 sequence is 15 residues long. Looked up from germline, CDR1 is SGHDT and CDR2 is YYEEEE. The CDR3 bases are TGTGCCAGCAGCTTGCAGGGCTCGACCTACAATGAGCAGTACTTC. Translation gives CASSLQGSTYNEQYF.

This clonotype showed up just a few times. The chain recombines TRBV5-6 with TRBJ2-2; D possibly corresponds to TRBD2 (6 bases). This CDR3 region has 13 residues. V was trimmed by 5 bases and J by 7 bases, leaving 12 bases between them. Germline V lookup: CDR1 SGHDT, CDR2 YYEEEE. Here the CDR3 reads CASRLGGVGELFF. DNA of the CDR3: TGTGCCAGCAGACTCGGCGGGGTCGGGGAGCTGTTTTTT.

CDR3 residues: CASSAPSGTGYEQYF. For the CDR3, the DNA is TGTGCCAGCAGCGCCCCTTCCGGGACAGGCTACGAGCAGTACTTC. This chain links TRBV6-2 or TRBV6-3 with TRBJ2-7; TRBD1 matches 8 bases. Germline CDR1 is MNHEY and CDR2 is SVGEGT. The CDR3 length is 15 residues. J was trimmed by 3 bases and V by 6 bases; bases with no gene match: 10.

This clonotype was found a few times. V gene TRBV3-1 combines with J gene TRBJ1-4; the match to TRBD1 covers 8 bases. CDR1 is LGHDT, CDR2 YNNKEL, per germline (reference sequence). CDR3 length equals 15 residues. The junction had 3 bases not matched to a gene; V was cut back by 6 bases and J by 0 bases. The CDR3, as DNA: TGTGCCAGCAGGCAGACAGGGGCAACTAATGAAAAACTGTTTTTT. It translates to CASRQTGATNEKLFF.

The chain uses TRBV27 and TRBJ1-6; possible D gene TRBD1, 5 bases. V dropped 2 bases and J dropped 4 bases, with 12 bases sitting between them. CDR3 length: 16 residues. Germline values: CDR1 MNHEY, CDR2 SMNVEV (reference sequence). The CDR3 region is CASSLARGKYNSPLHF. CDR3 DNA: TGTGCCAGCAGTTTAGCGAGGGGAAAGTATAATTCACCCCTCCACTTT.